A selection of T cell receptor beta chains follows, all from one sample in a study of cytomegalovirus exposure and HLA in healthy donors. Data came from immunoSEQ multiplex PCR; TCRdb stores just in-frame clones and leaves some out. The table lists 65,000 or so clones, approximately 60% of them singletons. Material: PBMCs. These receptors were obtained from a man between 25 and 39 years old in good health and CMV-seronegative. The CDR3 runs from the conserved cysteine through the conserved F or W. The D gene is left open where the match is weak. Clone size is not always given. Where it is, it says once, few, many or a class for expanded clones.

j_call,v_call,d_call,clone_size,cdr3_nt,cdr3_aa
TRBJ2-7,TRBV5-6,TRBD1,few,TGTGCCAGCAGCCACAGGGGCCGCGCCTACGAGCAGTACTTC,CASSHRGRAYEQYF
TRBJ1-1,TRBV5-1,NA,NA,TGCGCCAGCAGCCCAGAACAGGCGAACACTGAAGCTTTCTTT,CASSPEQANTEAFF
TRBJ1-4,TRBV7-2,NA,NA,TGTGCCAGCAGCTTGGCAGGAACTAATGAAAAACTGTTTTTT,CASSLAGTNEKLFF
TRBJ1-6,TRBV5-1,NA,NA,TGCGCCAGCAGCCCGACAGCAATGGGTTCACCCCTCCACTTT,CASSPTAMGSPLHF
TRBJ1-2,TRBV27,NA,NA,TGTGCCAGCAGTCCCGGACAGCCTAACTATGGCTACACCTTC,CASSPGQPNYGYTF
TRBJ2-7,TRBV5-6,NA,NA,TGTGCCAGCAGCTTGGAGTTACAGAAGTACGAGCAGTACTTC,CASSLELQKYEQYF
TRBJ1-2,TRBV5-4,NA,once,TGTGCCAGCAGCTTGGAGTTGGCGCGCAGGAACTATGGCTACACCTTC,CASSLELARRNYGYTF
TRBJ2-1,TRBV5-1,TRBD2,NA,TGCGCCAGCAGGAAGGCGGGGGGGGACAATGAGCAGTTCTTC,CASRKAGGDNEQFF
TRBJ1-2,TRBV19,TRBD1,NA,TGTGCCACTGGGACAGGCTATGGCTACACCTTC,CATGTGYGYTF
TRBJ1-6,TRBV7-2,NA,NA,TGTGCCAGCAGCTCCGAACTAAGCTCCTATAATTCACCCCTCCACTTT,CASSSELSSYNSPLHF
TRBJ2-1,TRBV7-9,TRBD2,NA,TGTGCCAGCAGCTTAGGAGTCGGGGGGAATTACAATGAGCAGTTCTTC,CASSLGVGGNYNEQFF
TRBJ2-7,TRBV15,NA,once,TGTGCCACCAGCAGAGATTTCGACAGCGACGAGCAGTACTTC,CATSRDFDSDEQYF
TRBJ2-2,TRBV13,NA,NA,TGTGCCAGCAGCTTAGGGACAGACGGTAATCTTGTGCTGTTTTTT,CASSLGTDGNLVLFF
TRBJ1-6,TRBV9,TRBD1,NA,TGTGCCAGCAGCATCCGACAGGGGCTGGATTCACCCCTCCACTTT,CASSIRQGLDSPLHF
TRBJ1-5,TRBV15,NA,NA,TGTGCCACCAGCTCGCGACAGTATAGCAATCAGCCCCAGCATTTT,CATSSRQYSNQPQHF
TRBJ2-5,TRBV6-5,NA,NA,TGTGCCAGCAGTTACGCCCTGACAAGCCGACAAGAGACCCAGTACTTC,CASSYALTSRQETQYF
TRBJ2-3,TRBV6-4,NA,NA,TGTGCCAGCAGTGATAGAGGGCGCACAGATACGCAGTATTTT,CASSDRGRTDTQYF
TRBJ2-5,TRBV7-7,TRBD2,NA,TGTGCCAGCAGCCCCTCCGGGACTAGCGGGACCCAGTACTTC,CASSPSGTSGTQYF
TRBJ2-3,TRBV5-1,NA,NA,TGCGCCAGCAGCTTGGAGCGCGTGCCAGATACGCAGTATTTT,CASSLERVPDTQYF
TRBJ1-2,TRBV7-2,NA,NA,TGTGCCAGCAGGCCGGACAGTTCCTATGGCTACACCTTC,CASRPDSSYGYTF
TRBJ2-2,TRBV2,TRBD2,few,TGTGCCAGCAGTGAACGGCGGGGGGCAATGGCCGGGGAGCTGTTTTTT,CASSERRGAMAGELFF
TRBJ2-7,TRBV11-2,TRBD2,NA,TGTGCCAGCAGCCCCCTTGGGAGGGGTCGGGGGATCTTGTACGAGCAGTACTTC,CASSPLGRGRGILYEQYF
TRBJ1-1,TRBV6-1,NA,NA,TGTGCCAGCAGGGCCCTGCTAGAGAACACTGAAGCTTTCTTT,CASRALLENTEAFF
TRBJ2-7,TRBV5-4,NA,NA,TGTGCCAGCAGCTTGGGTCAGGGTAGCGAGCAGTACTTC,CASSLGQGSEQYF
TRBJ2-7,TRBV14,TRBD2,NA,TGTGCCTGCAAGACTAGCGGTACCTACGAGCAGTACTTC,CACKTSGTYEQYF
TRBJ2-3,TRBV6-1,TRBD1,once,TGTGCCAGCAGTACCGGGACAGCTAGCACAGATACGCAGTATTTT,CASSTGTASTDTQYF
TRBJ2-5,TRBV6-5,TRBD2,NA,TGTGCCAGCAGTTACGCTAGCGGGGACCAAGAGACCCAGTACTTC,CASSYASGDQETQYF
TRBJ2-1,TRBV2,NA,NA,TGTGCCAGCAGGAAGGGAGGGGGGGCCTACAATGAGCAGTTCTTC,CASRKGGGAYNEQFF
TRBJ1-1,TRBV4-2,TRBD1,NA,TGTGCCAGCAGCGAACAAGGGGGCATGAACACTGAAGCTTTCTTT,CASSEQGGMNTEAFF
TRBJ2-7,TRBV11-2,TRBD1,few,TGTGCCAGCAGCTCAAACCCGGGACAGGGACTCTACGAGCAGTACTTC,CASSSNPGQGLYEQYF
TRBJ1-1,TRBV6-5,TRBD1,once,TGTGCCAGCAGCTGGGACAGGCTCATGAACACTGAAGCTTTCTTT,CASSWDRLMNTEAFF
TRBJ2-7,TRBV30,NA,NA,TGTGCCTGGAGTGCTCCGCGAAACCACTACGAGCAGTACTTC,CAWSAPRNHYEQYF
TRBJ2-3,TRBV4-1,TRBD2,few,TGCGCCAGCAGCCAAGATCTGAGGGCGCTTAGCGGGGAGCTCACAGATACGCAGTATTTT,CASSQDLRALSGELTDTQYF
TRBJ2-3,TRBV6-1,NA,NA,TGTGCCAGCAGCTACGACTTACCAACAGATACGCAGTATTTT,CASSYDLPTDTQYF
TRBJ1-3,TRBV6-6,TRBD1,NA,TGTGCCAGCTTAAGACAGGGAACAGGAAACACCATATATTTT,CASLRQGTGNTIYF
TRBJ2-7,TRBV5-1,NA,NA,TGCGCCAGCAGCTCAGCCCAAGCGAGCGACGAGCAGTACTTC,CASSSAQASDEQYF
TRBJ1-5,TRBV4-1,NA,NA,TGCGCCAGCAGCCAAGGGAGTCGAAAAATCAGGGAGGAGCCCCAGCATTTT,CASSQGSRKIREEPQHF
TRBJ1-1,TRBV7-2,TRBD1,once,TGTGCCAGCAGCTCGGACAGGTGGGACACTGAAGCTTTCTTT,CASSSDRWDTEAFF
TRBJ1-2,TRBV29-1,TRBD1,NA,TGCAGCGCAGGGAGCAGGGGGCGAGGCTACACCTTC,CSAGSRGRGYTF
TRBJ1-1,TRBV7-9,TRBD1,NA,TGTGCCAGCAGCTCCGGACAGGGCGGATATACTGAAGCTTTCTTT,CASSSGQGGYTEAFF
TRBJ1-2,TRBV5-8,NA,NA,TGTGCCAGCTCCGACTTGATTGGCTACACCTTC,CASSDLIGYTF
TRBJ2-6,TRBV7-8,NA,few,TGTGCCAGCAAACAATATCCACAGGGCTCTGGGGCCAACGTCCTGACTTTC,CASKQYPQGSGANVLTF
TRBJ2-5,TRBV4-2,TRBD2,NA,TGTGCCAGCAGCCAACTAGCGGGGTTTCAAGAGACCCAGTACTTC,CASSQLAGFQETQYF
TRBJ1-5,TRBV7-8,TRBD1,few,TGTGCCAGCAGCTTGGCCCGGGACAGGGGCCATCAGCCCCAGCATTTT,CASSLARDRGHQPQHF
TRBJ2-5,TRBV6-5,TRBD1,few,TGTGCCAGCAGCTACCTCCGACAGGGGATGGAGACCCAGTACTTC,CASSYLRQGMETQYF
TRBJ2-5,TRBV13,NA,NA,TGTGCCAGCCTGCGAACAGGGTCTGAGACCCAGTACTTC,CASLRTGSETQYF
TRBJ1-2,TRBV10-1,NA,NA,TGCGCCAGCAGAGCCAAGCGTATCCTCTATGGCTACACCTTC,CASRAKRILYGYTF
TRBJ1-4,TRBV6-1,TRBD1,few,TGTGCCATCCGTCCAGGGGGCTGGGAAAAACTGTTTTTT,CAIRPGGWEKLFF
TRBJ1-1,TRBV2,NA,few,TGTGCCAGCAACACGGGACAACCGAACACTGAAGCTTTCTTT,CASNTGQPNTEAFF
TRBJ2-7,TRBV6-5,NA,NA,TGTGCCACCCACCGGGCCCTAGGGGGCGAGCAGTACTTC,CATHRALGGEQYF
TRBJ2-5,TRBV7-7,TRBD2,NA,TGTGCCAGCAGCCAGACTAGCGTAGTTGAGACCCAGTACTTC,CASSQTSVVETQYF
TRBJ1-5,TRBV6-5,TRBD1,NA,TGTGCCAGCAGTCCGGACAGGGTGAGGGATCAGCCCCAGCATTTT,CASSPDRVRDQPQHF
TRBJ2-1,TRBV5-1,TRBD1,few,TGCGCCAGCAGCTTGGAAATCGGCAGGGGGAATGAGCAGTTCTTC,CASSLEIGRGNEQFF
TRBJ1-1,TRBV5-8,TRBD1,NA,TGTGCCAGCAGCCGGACAGGGACGAACACTGAAGCTTTCTTT,CASSRTGTNTEAFF
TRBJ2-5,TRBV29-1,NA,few,TGCAGCGTTGACCCCGGGGAGACCCAGTACTTC,CSVDPGETQYF
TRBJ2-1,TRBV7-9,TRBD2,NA,TGTGCCAGCACCCCGATAGCGGGGGGCTCCTACAATGAGCAGTTCTTC,CASTPIAGGSYNEQFF
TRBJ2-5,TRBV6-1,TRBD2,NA,TGTGCCAGCACTATAGCGGGGAGGGAGACCCAGTACTTC,CASTIAGRETQYF
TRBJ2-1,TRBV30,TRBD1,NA,TGTGCCCAGGGGGCAGACTACAATGAGCAGTTCTTC,CAQGADYNEQFF
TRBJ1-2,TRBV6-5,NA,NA,TGTGCCAGCAGTTACAGAGACAGCCTGGGGGGCTACACCTTC,CASSYRDSLGGYTF
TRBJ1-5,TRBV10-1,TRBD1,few,TGCGCCAGCAGTGAGTCAGGACAGGGGGAATATCAGCCCCAGCATTTT,CASSESGQGEYQPQHF